The entry below describes one TCR beta chain. Its antigen is as yet unknown. Libraries were prepared by immunoSEQ multiplex PCR; TCRdb keeps only in-frame clonotypes and omits some of them. The sample shows roughly 13,000 clones, 85% to 90% of them seen only once. The data originate from a study of T cells in narcolepsy. On the study more broadly: Healthy controls were enrolled alongside patients with narcolepsy type 1 or type 2.

V trimming: 0 bases; J trimming: 8 bases; junction bases outside the gene matches: 6. The V gene's germline CDR1 is SGDLS and CDR2 YYNGEE. The CDR3 spans 15 residues. The study's findings and limits: Same-patient CSF and blood CD4+ T cell clonotypes included HCRT-specific and TRIB2-specific autoreactive ones. Reportedly, autoreactive clonotypes were serially detected in patients' blood but not controls'. In some patient and control memory CD4+ samples, autoreactive clones were absent.

This sequence joins TRBV9 and TRBJ2-1; 9 bases align to TRBD2. Source material: CD45RA- memory CD4+ T cells from PBMCs. This TCR derives from a human donor with narcolepsy. CDR3 bases: TGTGCCAGCAGCGTAGGAGCGGGAGGAACCCATGAGCAGTTCTTC. Residues: CASSVGAGGTHEQFF.